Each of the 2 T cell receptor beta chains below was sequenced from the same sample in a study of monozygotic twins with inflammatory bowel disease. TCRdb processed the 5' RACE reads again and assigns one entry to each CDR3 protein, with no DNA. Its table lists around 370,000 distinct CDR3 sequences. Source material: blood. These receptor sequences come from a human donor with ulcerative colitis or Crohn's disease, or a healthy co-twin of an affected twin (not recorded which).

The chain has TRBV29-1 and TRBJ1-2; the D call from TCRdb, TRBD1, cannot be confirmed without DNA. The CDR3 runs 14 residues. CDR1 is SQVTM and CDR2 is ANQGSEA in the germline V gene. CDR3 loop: CSVEEWVRGYGYTF.

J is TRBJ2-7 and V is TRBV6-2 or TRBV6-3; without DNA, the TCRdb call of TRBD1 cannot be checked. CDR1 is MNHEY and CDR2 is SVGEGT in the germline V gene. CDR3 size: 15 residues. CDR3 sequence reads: CASTLGTLGNYEQYF.